The 2 T cell receptor beta chains reported below all come from one sample, sequenced in a study of regulatory T cells in long-lasting Graves disease. Arm-PCR with iRepertoire HTBI primers amplified the CDR3 regions for these TCR beta libraries. TCRdb ran MiXCR on the multiplex PCR reads and lists one entry per CDR3 protein. The repertoire has roughly 440,000 distinct CDR3 sequences, about 16% of them found once; the top ten carry less than 30%. As to time point: newly diagnosed GD, antithyroid drugs for less than 3 months. PBMC RNA served as the TCR library source. The data were also submitted as part of a second study, on T cells in Graves' hyperthyroidism and ophthalmopathy.

This material consisted of peripheral blood mononuclear cells (PBMCs), taken at new diagnosis, from a patient treated with antithyroid drugs. The receptor set was obtained from a young woman with Graves disease.

This clonotype came up many times. The V and J genes are TRBV5-1 and TRBJ1-1; no definite D call. Looked up from germline, CDR1 is SGHRS and CDR2 is YFSETQ. The CDR3 runs 15 residues. V was shortened by 5 bases and J by 1 base, with 15 bases between the two germline ends. CDR3 loop: CASRLNTAPNTEAFF. The CDR3 DNA sequence: TGCGCCAGCAGACTAAACACTGCCCCGAACACTGAAGCTTTCTTT.

This clonotype came up many times. The rearrangement uses TRBV27 and TRBJ2-7, with D perhaps given as TRBD1 or TRBD2 (5 bases each). V dropped 0 bases and J dropped 1 base, with 10 bases sitting between them. Germline values: CDR1 MNHEY, CDR2 SMNVEV (reference sequence). This CDR3 has 15 amino acids. For the CDR3, the DNA is TGTGCCAGCAGTTTATCGAGAGGGGCTTCCTACGAGCAGTACTTC. This gives the protein CASSLSRGASYEQYF.